One sample yielded the 14 T cell receptor beta chains listed below, sequenced in a study of cytomegalovirus exposure and HLA in healthy donors. Vbeta (60) and Jbeta (13) primers were used in the PCR. Using immunoSEQ multiplex PCR, the repertoire was profiled, and TCRdb retains in-frame clones only, with some absent. The repertoire holds approximately 190,000 clones, 75% to 90% seen once, with about 6% in the top ten. The sample was PBMCs. The receptors come from a man in his forties or fifties in good health and CMV-seropositive.

This sequence joins TRBV5-4 and TRBJ1-6; D possibly corresponds to TRBD1 (5 bases). CDR3 length equals 15 residues. Trimming removed 4 bases at V and 1 base at J, with 9 bases between. Per germline, CDR1 SGHNT and CDR2 YYREEE (reference sequence). Here the CDR3 DNA reads TGTGCCAGCAGCGAACAGGCTTCCTATAATTCACCCCTCCACTTT. It codes for CASSEQASYNSPLHF. The variable domain in full, completed from reference TRBV5-4 and TRBJ1-6, reads ETGVTQSPTHLIKTRGQQVTLRCSSQSGHNTVSWYQQALGQGPQFIFQYYREEENGRGNFPPRFSGLQFPNYSSELNVNALELDDSALYLCASSEQASYNSPLHFGNGTRLTVT.

CDR3 amino acids: CASSPFGGTGGKETQYF. CDR3 in DNA: TGTGCCAGCAGCCCGTTCGGAGGAACAGGGGGGAAAGAGACCCAGTACTTC. V usage is TRBV7-8 and J usage is TRBJ2-5, with 8 bases that match TRBD1. The trim removed 5 bases at V and 3 bases at J, leaving 14 bases unmatched. The CDR3 length is 17 residues. Germline V gene lookup returns CDR1 SGHVS and CDR2 FQNEAQ.

The V call is TRBV11-2, the J call TRBJ1-3; perhaps TRBD1 as D (5 bases). The CDR3 is 18 residues long. The germline V gene encodes CDR1 SGHAT and CDR2 FQNNGV. Trimming shortened V by 6 bases and J by 0 bases, and 21 bases separated the two germline ends. The CDR3 is CASSTTPGGANSGNTIYF. As DNA, the CDR3 is TGTGCCAGCAGTACCACCCCGGGAGGGGCCAACTCTGGAAACACCATATATTTT.

The gene calls are TRBV7-8 and TRBJ2-7, with 10 positions matching TRBD1. The ends lost 2 bases at V and 6 bases at J; junction bases unmatched: 7. Germline V gives CDR1 SGHVS, CDR2 FQNEAQ. The CDR3 spans 15 residues. As DNA, the CDR3 is TGTGCCAGCAGCTTAAGGGACAGGGGTCGAGGCGAGCAGTACTTC. Encoded protein: CASSLRDRGRGEQYF.

This clone was observed a few times. The gene calls are TRBV29-1 and TRBJ2-7, with 10 bases that match TRBD1. The CDR3 length is 14 residues. Germline values: CDR1 SQVTM, CDR2 ANQGSEA. J gave up 5 bases and V 4 bases, and 8 bases lay outside the gene matches. DNA for the CDR3: TGCAGCGTTGTCCCGGGACAGGGGCTCGACGAGCAGTACTTC. This codes for CSVVPGQGLDEQYF.

J is TRBJ1-2 and V is TRBV28; possible D gene TRBD1, 5 bases. The V gene lost 2 bases and the J gene lost 5 bases, with 6 bases spanning the gap. The CDR3 runs to 12 residues. CDR1 and CDR2 from the germline V gene are MDHEN and SYDVKM. Here the CDR3 reads CASSLRGYGYTF. CDR3 bases: TGTGCCAGCAGTTTAAGGGGTTATGGCTACACCTTC.

This clone appeared a single time. The genes are TRBV7-9 and TRBJ2-7, with 8 bases matching TRBD2. The CDR3 runs to 14 residues. V shed 1 base and J 5 bases; nucleotides not matched to a gene: 4. The germline gives CDR1 SEHNR, CDR2 FQNEAQ (reference sequence). The CDR3, as DNA: TGTGCCAGCAGCTTAGGGGTTAGCGGGGACGAGCAGTACTTC. Its protein product is CASSLGVSGDEQYF.

V gene TRBV6-5 combines with J gene TRBJ2-3; D is ambiguous. The CDR3 runs 15 residues. V was trimmed by 1 base and J by 3 bases, leaving 11 bases between them. The germline gives CDR1 MNHEY, CDR2 SVGAGI. CDR3 DNA: TGTGCCAGCAGTTACTGGGCCAGCAGGACAGATACGCAGTATTTT. Translation gives CASSYWASRTDTQYF.

This clone was recorded once. The rearrangement uses TRBV5-1 and TRBJ1-2; possible D gene TRBD1, 5 bases. CDR3 size: 15 residues. Deletions cut 4 bases from V and 0 bases from J, with 13 bases between. CDR1 and CDR2 (germline): SGHRS, YFSETQ. CDR3 sequence: CASSGAGDANYGYTF. CDR3 DNA sequence: TGCGCCAGCAGCGGGGCAGGCGACGCTAACTATGGCTACACCTTC.

The chain joins TRBV5-6 to TRBJ2-7, with 7 bases aligning to TRBD1. The V and J ends lost 0 bases and 5 bases, in that order; junction bases with no gene match: 5. Germline values: CDR1 SGHDT, CDR2 YYEEEE. The CDR3 runs to 14 residues. The CDR3, as DNA: TGTGCCAGCAGCTTGGGGGACAGACTCAACGAGCAGTACTTC. Residues: CASSLGDRLNEQYF.

The rearrangement uses TRBV14 and TRBJ2-1; D might be TRBD1 (5 bases). CDR1 SGHDN and CDR2 FVKESK come from the germline V gene. Trimming cost V 3 bases and J 7 bases, with 19 bases left between them. The CDR3 spans 16 residues. For the CDR3, the DNA is TGTGCCAGCAGCCATACAGACAGTAAGACACCTAATGAGCAGTTCTTC. It encodes CASSHTDSKTPNEQFF.

The CDR3 DNA sequence: TGCGCCAGCAGCCAAGAAGCAGGGGCGCACACTGAAGCTTTCTTT. Protein sequence: CASSQEAGAHTEAFF. The gene calls are TRBV4-1 and TRBJ1-1; D perhaps matches TRBD1 (6 bases). CDR3 length: 15 amino acids. In germline, CDR1 is MGHRA, CDR2 YSYEKL. V was pared by 0 bases and J by 3 bases, with 11 bases between.

This clone was seen a handful of times. V and J are TRBV5-4 and TRBJ1-5; D uncertain. V lost 2 bases, J lost 5 bases, and 23 bases lay in between. Looked up from germline, CDR1 is SGHNT and CDR2 is YYREEE (reference sequence). CDR3 length: 18 amino acids. In DNA, the CDR3 is TGTGCCAGCAGCTTCAACCGCCCGTGGGCCGTTAAGGATCAGCCCCAGCATTTT. Its translation is CASSFNRPWAVKDQPQHF.

The CDR3 loop reads CAISRGSSGANVLTF. The DNA for the CDR3 is TGTGCCATCAGCAGGGGTTCGTCCGGGGCCAACGTCCTGACTTTC. This chain uses TRBV10-3 with TRBJ2-6, with TRBD1 as a possible D gene (6 bases). The CDR3 contains 15 residues. V lost 6 bases, J lost 4 bases, and 13 bases lay in between. Germline V CDR1 and CDR2: ENHRY, SYGVKD.